A selection of T cell receptor beta chains follows, all from one sample in a study of molecular identifiers for immune sequencing clone quantification. MiXCR, run by TCRdb on the PCR reads, gives a single entry per CDR3 protein. The table records roughly 320,000 distinct CDR3 sequences, over 20% of them present only once. Sequences were obtained from naive CD8+ T cells from blood, with Jurkat cell RNA spiked in. Source of these receptors: a human donor in good health. Some libraries in this study had Jurkat cell RNA spiked in. Both conserved end residues are trimmed from each CDR3. Each record gives: clone size, D gene, V gene, CDR3 protein. D genes are given only for firm matches. Clone size is given for some rows only: seen once, a few or many times, or a class if the clone is expanded.

size: few
D: TRBD2
V: TRBV2
CDR3: ASSEASLAKATQY

size: many
D: TRBD1
V: TRBV20-1
CDR3: SARDNRQGAYVYEQY

size: NA
D: NA
V: TRBV6-2/TRBV6-3
CDR3: ASGRDFSYEQY

size: NA
D: TRBD2
V: TRBV29-1
CDR3: SVESGRSSYEQY

size: many
D: TRBD1
V: TRBV6-7
CDR3: ASRLTRCVQGALNTEAF

size: NA
D: TRBD2
V: TRBV7-2
CDR3: ASSQTGTSGNEQF

size: NA
D: NA
V: TRBV6-2/TRBV6-3
CDR3: ASSQGLKGNRGSTHQPQH

size: NA
D: NA
V: TRBV6-1
CDR3: ASSEGGDNNYGYT

size: many
D: TRBD1
V: TRBV6-1
CDR3: ASSISGGGGPKNIQY

size: many
D: NA
V: TRBV6-5
CDR3: ASSPRVGREQY

size: NA
D: NA
V: TRBV6-2/TRBV6-3
CDR3: ASSSGLNSYEQY

size: many
D: NA
V: TRBV28
CDR3: ASSFGLNQPQH

size: few
D: TRBD1
V: TRBV30
CDR3: ARGGDRGRVDQY

size: many
D: NA
V: TRBV14
CDR3: ASSPPAEETQY

size: few
D: TRBD2
V: TRBV7-9
CDR3: ASSATGLASTDTQY

size: NA
D: TRBD1
V: TRBV25-1
CDR3: ASWDRPNEQF

size: NA
D: NA
V: TRBV12-3/TRBV12-4
CDR3: ASSLAAGTTEAF

size: few
D: NA
V: TRBV5-5
CDR3: ASSLLGENNGYT

size: many
D: NA
V: TRBV5-6
CDR3: ASSDRAPEQY

size: many
D: TRBD2
V: TRBV11-2
CDR3: ASSSERGYTDTQY

size: many
D: TRBD1
V: TRBV28
CDR3: ASSPDRTLGIDEQY

size: many
D: NA
V: TRBV7-9
CDR3: ASSLVLAISNRDTQY